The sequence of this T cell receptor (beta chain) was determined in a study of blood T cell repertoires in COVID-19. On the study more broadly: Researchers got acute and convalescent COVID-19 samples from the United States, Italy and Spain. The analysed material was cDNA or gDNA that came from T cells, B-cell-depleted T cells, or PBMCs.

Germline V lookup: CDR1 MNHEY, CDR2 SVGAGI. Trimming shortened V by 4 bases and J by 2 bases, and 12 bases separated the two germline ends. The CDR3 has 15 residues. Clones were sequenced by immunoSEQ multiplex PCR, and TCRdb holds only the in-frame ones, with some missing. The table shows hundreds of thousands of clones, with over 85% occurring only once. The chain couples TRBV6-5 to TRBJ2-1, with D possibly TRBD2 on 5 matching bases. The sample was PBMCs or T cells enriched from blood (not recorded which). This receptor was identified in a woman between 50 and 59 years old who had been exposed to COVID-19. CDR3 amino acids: CASSFNGNTYNEQFF. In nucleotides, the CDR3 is TGTGCCAGCAGTTTCAACGGGAATACCTACAATGAGCAGTTCTTC.